Listed below are T cell receptor beta chains from one sample, sequenced in a study of blood T cells in healthy people across ages. MiXCR, run by TCRdb on the 5' RACE reads, gives a single entry per CDR3 protein. This sample has some 900,000 distinct CDR3 sequences, with roughly 52% found just once. Material for sequencing was blood. The source of these receptors is a man aged 25-40 years in good health. Each CDR3 is given with its conserved first and last residue. Clone size appears in some rows only: once, few, many, or a class for an expanded clone.

NA	TRBV7-9	TRBJ2-3	CASSLSIAGGTDTQYF
once	TRBV3-1	NA	CASSQWTGRYEQYF
NA	TRBV7-2	TRBJ1-1	CAWRAVGTEAFF
NA	TRBV9	TRBJ2-7	CASSVDGLAGGPQYF
NA	TRBV9	TRBJ1-5	CASSPSSSNQPQHF
NA	TRBV4-2	TRBJ2-7	CASSQIAGFSYEQYF
NA	TRBV7-6	TRBJ2-3	CASSLGTSDPRDTQYF
NA	TRBV5-1	TRBJ2-7	CASHTDGNYEQYF
few	TRBV4-2	TRBJ2-3	CASSQELAVHRTQYF
NA	TRBV27	TRBJ2-7	CASSSRVSESYEQYF
few	TRBV6-2/TRBV6-3	TRBJ2-5	CASSSPLLAGPRETQYF
NA	TRBV3-1	TRBJ2-2	CASSQGTGRKTGELFF
NA	TRBV7-2	TRBJ1-1	CASSSGPWMNTEAFF
NA	TRBV28	TRBJ1-1	CACSFPRGGTEAFF
NA	TRBV6-5	TRBJ1-6	CASSVSGDSPLHF